These 17 T cell receptor beta chains share one sample of origin, sequenced in a study of metastatic and nonmetastatic thyroid tumors. Thyroid surgery was preceded by no treatment in any patient. MiXCR re-clonotyped the PCR reads for TCRdb. The sample has about 15,000 clones, roughly 34% seen once. What was sequenced was tumor tissue. These receptors were obtained from a male donor with papillary thyroid cancer or a benign thyroid nodule (not recorded which). Some clones in this sample may be carry-over from other donors' samples.

By frequency in the sample, this clone is medium-sized (0.01 to 0.1%). The chain has TRBV20-1 and TRBJ2-7; TRBD2 matches at 8 bases. The V gene's germline CDR1 is DFQATT and CDR2 SNEGSKA (reference sequence). The CDR3 length is 13 residues. Germline trimming cut 4 bases from V and 6 bases from J; bases unmatched to any gene: 8. CDR3 sequence: CSANSGIAGEQYF. For the CDR3, the DNA is TGCAGTGCTAATAGCGGGATCGCGGGCGAGCAGTACTTC.

There are many counts of this clone. A clone one base away is much larger, so this may be a read error. V gene TRBV5-1 combines with J gene TRBJ2-1, with no clear D. The ends were cut back, 5 bases at V and 8 bases at J, with 17 bases in the middle. CDR1 is SGHRS, CDR2 YFSETQ, per germline. The CDR3 has 14 amino acids. The CDR3 DNA is TGCGCCAGCAGAGGTCTAGTGGCTAGGCATGAGCAGTTCTTC. It is translated as CASRGLVARHEQFF.

CDR3 residues: CASSQIGSYNEQFF. The CDR3, as DNA: TGTGCCAGCAGTCAGATCGGATCCTACAATGAGCAGTTCTTC. This chain links TRBV6-1 with TRBJ2-1; D is unclear. The germline CDR1 and CDR2 sequences are MNHNS and SASEGT. Trimming cost V 5 bases and J 1 base, with 9 bases left between them. The CDR3 is 14 residues long.

The sample holds many counts of this clone. The chain joins TRBV4-1 to TRBJ2-5; a possible D gene is TRBD2 (6 bases). CDR1 and CDR2 from the germline V gene are MGHRA and YSYEKL. V lost 1 base to trimming and J lost 2 bases, with 11 bases between them. This CDR3 is built from 15 residues. Here the CDR3 DNA reads TGCGCCAGCAGCCAAGGAGGAGGGAATCAAGAGACCCAGTACTTC. As protein: CASSQGGGNQETQYF.

This clone appeared many times. The chain couples TRBV7-9 to TRBJ1-1; D ambiguous. Per the germline V gene, CDR1 is SEHNR and CDR2 is FQNEAQ (reference sequence). The CDR3 spans 15 residues. The V and J ends lost 1 base and 1 base respectively, with 10 bases between them. The CDR3 is CASSLGEGRNTEAFF. CDR3 nucleotides: TGTGCCAGCAGCTTAGGTGAAGGGCGGAACACTGAAGCTTTCTTT. Full variable domain (outside the CDR3, taken from reference TRBV7-9 and TRBJ1-1): DTGVSQNPRHKITKRGQNVTFRCDPISEHNRLYWYRQTLGQGPEFLTYFQNEAQLEKSRLLSDRFSAERPKGSFSTLEIQRTEQGDSAMYLCASSLGEGRNTEAFFGQGTRLTVV.

This clone was seen repeatedly, ten times or more. The gene calls are TRBV19 and TRBJ2-2, with D unresolved. The CDR3 totals 13 residues. Trimming pared 5 bases from V and 7 bases from J, leaving 11 bases between. Germline lookup yields CDR1 LNHDA and CDR2 SQIVND (reference sequence). The CDR3 region has the DNA TGTGCCAGTAGTCAAAACTTAAACGGGGAGCTGTTTTTT. It is translated as CASSQNLNGELFF.

On this clone itself: One end of the junction does not line up with germline, which may come from a read error. The chain recombines TRBV9 with TRBJ2-5, with TRBD2 matching 13 bases. This CDR3 has 17 residues. CDR1 and CDR2 (germline): SGDLS, YYNGEE. The CDR3 spells CASSAGTSGVVQDTQYF. The CDR3, as DNA: TGTGCCAGCAGCGCCGGGACTAGCGGGGTAGTACAAGACACCCAGTACTTC.

The genes are TRBV20-1 and TRBJ2-2, with 9 bases lining up with TRBD1. The V segment lost 0 bases and the J segment 6 bases; nucleotides outside the gene matches: 8. The germline V gene encodes CDR1 DFQATT and CDR2 SNEGSKA (reference sequence). The CDR3 is made up of 16 amino acids. In DNA, the CDR3 is TGCAGTGCTAGAGAGCGAGACAGGGGGTTGGCCGGGGAGCTGTTTTTT. It is translated as CSARERDRGLAGELFF.

This clone showed up just a few times. The junction departs from the called germline gene at one end, perhaps through a read error. V usage is TRBV12-5 and J usage is TRBJ2-7; D not certain. Germline V gene data show CDR1 as LGHNT and CDR2 as FRNRAP. This CDR3 is built from 15 residues. Written as DNA, the CDR3 is TGTGCTATTGGTTTATTACAGCGTAGGGTCTACGAGCAGTACTTC. As protein: CAIGLLQRRVYEQYF. Drawing the rest from reference TRBV12-5 and TRBJ2-7, the complete variable domain is DARVTQTPRHKVTEMGQEVTMRCQPILGHNTVFWYRQTMMQGLELLAYFRNRAPLDDSGMPKDRFSAEMPDATLATLKIQPSEPRDSAVYFCAIGLLQRRVYEQYFGPGTRLTVT.

The sample holds many counts of this clone. The genes are TRBV18 and TRBJ2-1; D perhaps matches TRBD1 (6 bases). The germline V gene encodes CDR1 KGHSH and CDR2 LQKENI. CDR3 length equals 14 residues. Trimming took off 0 bases at V and 6 bases at J, with 9 bases between the two ends. CDR3 DNA sequence: TGTGCCAGCTCACCACCGGCCAGGGGCAATGAGCAGTTCTTC. Encoded protein: CASSPPARGNEQFF. Full variable domain (remainder filled in from reference TRBV18 and TRBJ2-1): NAGVMQNPRHLVRRRGQEARLRCSPMKGHSHVYWYRQLPEEGLKFMVYLQKENIIDESGMPKERFSAEFPKEGPSILRIQQVVRGDSAAYFCASSPPARGNEQFFGPGTRLTVL.

This clone was detected ten times or more. The chain combines TRBV29-1 with TRBJ2-2, with D perhaps given as TRBD1 or TRBD2 (7 bases each). Trimming shortened V by 7 bases and J by 7 bases, and 22 bases separated the two germline ends. Germline V gene lookup returns CDR1 SQVTM and CDR2 ANQGSEA. The CDR3 contains 15 residues. The CDR3 DNA follows: TGCAGCGCCAGGGGGGGGGAGGGCCGTTTCGGGGAGCTGTTTTTT. It codes for CSARGGEGRFGELFF.

In its sample, this clone was seen many times. The chain uses TRBV11-1 and TRBJ2-2, with 8 bases identical to TRBD2. V dropped 4 bases and J dropped 4; count of bases not matched to a gene: 8. CDR1 is SGHAT and CDR2 is FQDESV in the germline V gene (reference sequence). This CDR3 spans 16 amino acids. The CDR3 sequence is CASSSIRGGSTGELFF. The CDR3 DNA reads as TGTGCCAGCAGCTCGATCCGGGGGGGCTCCACCGGGGAGCTGTTTTTT.

This clone was seen a handful of times. One base away lies a much larger clone, so this may be a sequencing read error. The chain employs TRBV6-5 and TRBJ1-2; D is uncertain. The V gene lost 0 bases and the J gene lost 7 bases, with 9 bases spanning the gap. From germline, CDR1 is MNHEY and CDR2 SVGAGI. The CDR3 consists of 13 residues. The CDR3 reads CASSYSPRSGYTF. The CDR3 DNA reads as TGTGCCAGCAGTTACTCCCCCCGAAGTGGCTACACCTTC.

By frequency in the sample, this clone is medium-sized. The V and J genes are TRBV30 and TRBJ2-7, with TRBD2 matching over 7 bases. Germline V CDR1 and CDR2: GTSNPN, SVGIG (reference sequence). CDR3 length: 13 residues. After removal of 0 bases from V and 5 bases from J, the junction contained 4 bases not matched to a gene. The CDR3 reads CAWSVGSGNEQYF. The CDR3 region has the DNA TGTGCCTGGAGTGTAGGAAGCGGGAACGAGCAGTACTTC. Using reference TRBV30 and TRBJ2-7 for the parts outside the CDR3, the full variable domain is SQTIHQWPATLVQPVGSPLSLECTVEGTSNPNLYWYRQAAGRGLQLLFYSVGIGQISSEVPQNLSASRPQDRQFILSSKKLLLSDSGFYLCAWSVGSGNEQYFGPGTRLTVT.

This clone is judged medium-sized. The chain joins TRBV12-3 or TRBV12-4 to TRBJ2-4; possible D gene TRBD2, 7 bases. V was trimmed by 2 bases and J by 11 bases, leaving 19 bases between them. The CDR3 has 15 residues. In nucleotides, the CDR3 is TGTGCCAGCAGTTTATGGGGGAGGGGGGACGCGTTTCAGTACTTC. Amino acid sequence: CASSLWGRGDAFQYF.

This clone was observed at least ten times. The chain links TRBV14 to TRBJ2-3, with 7 bases matching TRBD1. Germline V CDR1 and CDR2: SGHDN, FVKESK. CDR3 length: 14 residues. After removal of 2 bases from V and 3 bases from J, the junction contained 2 bases not matched to a gene. This CDR3 reads CASSQTDRTDTQYF. Written as DNA, the CDR3 is TGTGCCAGCAGCCAAACGGACAGGACAGATACGCAGTATTTT.

The chain is built from TRBV20-1 and TRBJ2-3, with a tentative D call TRBD2 (6 bases). The CDR3 runs 14 residues. V gave up 6 bases and J gave up 1 base, with 14 bases separating them. In germline, CDR1 is DFQATT, CDR2 SNEGSKA (reference sequence). In nucleotides, the CDR3 is TGCAGTGCGCCGGTCCCTAGCGGCACAGATACGCAGTATTTT. Translated, it gives CSAPVPSGTDTQYF.